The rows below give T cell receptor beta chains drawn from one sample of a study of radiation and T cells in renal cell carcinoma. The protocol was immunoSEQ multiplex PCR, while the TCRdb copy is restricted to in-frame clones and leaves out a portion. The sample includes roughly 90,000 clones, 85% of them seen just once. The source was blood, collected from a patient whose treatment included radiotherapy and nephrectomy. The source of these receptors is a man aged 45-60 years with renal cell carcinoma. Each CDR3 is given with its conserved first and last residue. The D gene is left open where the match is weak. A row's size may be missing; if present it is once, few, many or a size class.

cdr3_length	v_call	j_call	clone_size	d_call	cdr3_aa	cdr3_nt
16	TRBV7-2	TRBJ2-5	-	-	CASSNTRPGLGETQYF	TGTGCCAGCAGTAATACACGCCCGGGGCTAGGTGAGACCCAGTACTTC
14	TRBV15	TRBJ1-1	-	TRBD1	CATTKGGIGTEAFF	TGTGCCACCACCAAAGGGGGCATCGGCACTGAAGCTTTCTTT
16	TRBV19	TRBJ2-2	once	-	CASSILYPAGSGELFF	TGTGCCAGTAGTATCCTTTACCCCGCTGGAAGCGGGGAGCTGTTTTTT
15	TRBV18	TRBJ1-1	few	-	CASSVLRDANTEAFF	TGTGCCAGCTCAGTACTTCGCGATGCGAACACTGAAGCTTTCTTT
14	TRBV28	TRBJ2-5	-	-	CASSSQGMRETQYF	TGTGCCAGCAGTTCACAGGGAATGAGGGAGACCCAGTACTTC
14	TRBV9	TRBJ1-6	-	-	CASSVALIGSPLHF	TGTGCCAGCAGCGTAGCCTTAATCGGGTCACCCCTCCACTTT
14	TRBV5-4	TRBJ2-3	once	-	CASSSKDSSDTQYF	TGTGCCAGCAGCTCGAAGGACAGTTCAGATACGCAGTATTTT
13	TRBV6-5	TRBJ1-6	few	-	CASSRLANSPLHF	TGTGCCAGCAGTCGACTGGCTAATTCACCCCTCCACTTT
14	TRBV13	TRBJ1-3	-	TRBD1	CASSLGDRGNTIYF	TGTGCCAGCAGCTTAGGGGACAGGGGAAACACCATATATTTT
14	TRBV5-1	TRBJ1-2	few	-	CASGPDRPNYGYTF	TGCGCCAGCGGACCAGACAGGCCTAACTATGGCTACACCTTC
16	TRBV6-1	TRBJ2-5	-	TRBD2	CASSGRLALSQETQYF	TGTGCCAGCAGTGGACGACTAGCGCTTTCCCAAGAGACCCAGTACTTC
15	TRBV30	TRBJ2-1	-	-	CAWSVWGAQGNEQFF	TGTGCCTGGAGTGTATGGGGGGCGCAGGGCAATGAGCAGTTCTTC
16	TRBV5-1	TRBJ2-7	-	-	CASSFQGFPKPYEQYF	TGCGCCAGCAGCTTCCAGGGATTCCCCAAACCCTACGAGCAGTACTTC